The clone carrying this TCR beta chain was picked up many times. Its antigen is unknown. The data originate from a study of T-cell reconstitution after alpha-beta-depleted transplantation in children. Broader study findings: By about two months after transplant, alpha-beta T cells reportedly arose from several hundred graft clones that had expanded. After one year, T-cell counts and TCRbeta diversity mostly came from new T cells. Surviving recipient T cells and intrathymic progenitors accounted for some patients' high TCRbeta diversity at day 60.

The V and J ends lost 1 base and 5 bases, in that order; junction bases with no gene match: 4. The CDR3 has 14 residues. Germline V gives CDR1 SGHKS, CDR2 YYEKEE (reference sequence). Unique molecular identifiers tagged the TCRbeta library. Via MiXCR, TCRdb re-called the PCR reads, giving one row per CDR3 protein. The sample has hundreds of thousands of distinct CDR3 sequences; 11% are singletons. Source: peripheral blood, taken 180 days after TCRalphabeta/CD19-depleted stem cell transplant. The TCR originated in a male patient under 10 years old who had a stem cell transplant for chronic granulomatous disease, so the T cells may come from the graft donor. The chain couples TRBV5-5 to TRBJ2-7, with 9 nucleotides matching TRBD1. CDR3 coding DNA: TGTGCCAGCAGCTTGCCGGACAGGGGTCACGAGCAGTACTTC. The encoded protein is CASSLPDRGHEQYF.